This T cell receptor beta chain came from a study of CD8 T cells in ankylosing spondylitis. Study-wide results and caveats: In the blood and synovial fluid of reactive arthritis, some motif variants had been previously reported. Among TCR beta sequences, a motif of eight highly homologous variants appeared characteristic of ankylosing spondylitis blood.

The CDR3 covers 15 residues. The germline V and J ends were trimmed by 0 bases and 0 bases, with 9 bases remaining between them. The V gene's germline CDR1 is DFQATT and CDR2 SNEGSKA (reference sequence). TCRdb analysed the 5' RACE reads with MiXCR anew, one entry per CDR3 protein. This sample has hundreds of thousands of distinct CDR3 sequences, with approximately 10% found just once. Comment on this clonotype: Its cognate antigen is unknown.

This receptor was taken from a male donor with ankylosing spondylitis. The V gene is TRBV20-1, the J gene TRBJ1-3; no firm D call. Sequencing input: blood, either unsorted or a sorted T cell fraction (not recorded which). The CDR3 DNA sequence: TGCAGTGCTAGAGATCGATCTTCCTCTGGAAACACCATATATTTT. Its protein product is CSARDRSSSGNTIYF.